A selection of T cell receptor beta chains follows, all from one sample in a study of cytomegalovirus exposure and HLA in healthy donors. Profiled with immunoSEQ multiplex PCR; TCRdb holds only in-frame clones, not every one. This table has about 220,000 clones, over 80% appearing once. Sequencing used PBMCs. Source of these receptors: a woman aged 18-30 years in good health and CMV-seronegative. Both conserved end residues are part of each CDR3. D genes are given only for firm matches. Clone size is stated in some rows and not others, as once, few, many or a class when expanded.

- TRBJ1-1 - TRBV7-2 CASSLFLGVNTEAFF TGTGCCAGCAGCTTGTTTCTCGGGGTGAACACTGAAGCTTTCTTT
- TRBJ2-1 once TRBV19 CASSIRLGGGGNEQFF TGTGCCAGTAGTATACGGCTCGGGGGAGGGGGAAATGAGCAGTTCTTC
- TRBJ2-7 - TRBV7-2 CASSLWGQTRLEQYF TGTGCCAGCAGCTTATGGGGGCAGACCCGACTCGAGCAGTACTTC
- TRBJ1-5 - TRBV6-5 CASSYSAGESNQPQHF TGTGCCAGCAGTTACTCTGCAGGGGAGAGCAATCAGCCCCAGCATTTT
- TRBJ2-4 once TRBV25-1 CASSESGIAKNIQYF TGTGCCAGCAGTGAGAGCGGTATAGCCAAAAACATTCAGTACTTC
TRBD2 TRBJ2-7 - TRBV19 CASSIKGSGGYEQYF TGTGCCAGTAGTATTAAGGGTAGCGGGGGCTACGAGCAGTACTTC
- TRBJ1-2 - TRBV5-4 CASSASPMRGPTTYLYGYTF TGTGCCAGCAGCGCCTCCCCGATGCGGGGTCCCACCACCTACCTCTATGGCTACACCTTC
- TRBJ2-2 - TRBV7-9 CASSSPGPSNTGELFF TGTGCCAGCAGCTCCCCAGGGCCCTCGAACACCGGGGAGCTGTTTTTT
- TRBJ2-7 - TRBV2 CASSEDLGRGSEQYF TGTGCCAGCAGTGAAGATTTGGGGAGAGGGAGCGAGCAGTACTTC
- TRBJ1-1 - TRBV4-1 CASRQVLSTGPRNTEAFF TGCGCCAGCAGACAAGTATTATCAACAGGGCCTCGGAACACTGAAGCTTTCTTT
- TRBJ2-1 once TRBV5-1 CASSLDDSSYNEQFF TGCGCCAGCAGCTTGGATGACAGCTCCTACAATGAGCAGTTCTTC
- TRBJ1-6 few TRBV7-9 CASSFRGMNNSPLHF TGTGCCAGCAGCTTTCGGGGGATGAATAATTCACCCCTCCACTTT
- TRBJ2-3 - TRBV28 CASSLPASSTDTQYF TGTGCCAGCAGTTTACCAGCGTCTAGCACAGATACGCAGTATTTT
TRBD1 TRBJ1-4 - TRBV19 CASSTEGQAASTNEKLFF TGTGCCAGCTCTACTGAGGGACAGGCAGCTTCGACTAATGAAAAACTGTTTTTT
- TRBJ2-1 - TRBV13 CASSITSLSEQFF TGTGCCAGCAGCATAACTAGTTTGAGTGAGCAGTTCTTC
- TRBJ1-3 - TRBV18 CASSPIQGSGNTIYF TGTGCCAGCTCCCCCATACAGGGCTCTGGAAACACCATATATTTT
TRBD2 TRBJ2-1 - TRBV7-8 CASSLMIKREASPLRNEQFF TGTGCCAGCAGCTTGATGATCAAGCGGGAGGCGTCCCCCCTTCGAAATGAGCAGTTCTTC
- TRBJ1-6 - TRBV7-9 CASSLGAGNSPLHF TGTGCCAGCAGCTTAGGGGCAGGTAATTCACCCCTCCACTTT
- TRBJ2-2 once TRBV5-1 CASSLKASGELFF TGCGCCAGCAGCTTGAAAGCGTCCGGGGAGCTGTTTTTT
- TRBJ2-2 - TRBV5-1 CASSRAGETGELFF TGCGCCAGCAGCCGAGCGGGCGAGACCGGGGAGCTGTTTTTT
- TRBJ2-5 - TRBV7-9 CASSGGALRGLETQYF TGTGCCAGCTCAGGCGGGGCCCTCAGAGGTCTTGAGACCCAGTACTTC
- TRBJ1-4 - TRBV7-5 CVRSFPLLGWEEKLFF TGTGTCAGAAGCTTCCCCCTCCTGGGCTGGGAGGAAAAACTGTTTTTT
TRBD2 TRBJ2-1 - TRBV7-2 CASSLTSGVYNEQFF TGTGCCAGCAGTCTTACTAGCGGGGTATACAATGAGCAGTTCTTC
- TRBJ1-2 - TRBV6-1 CASRVGGGREEGYTF TGTGCCAGCAGAGTGGGAGGGGGGAGAGAGGAAGGCTACACCTTC
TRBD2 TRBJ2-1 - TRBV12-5 CASGGRLAVGNEQFF TGTGCTAGTGGTGGGCGACTAGCGGTCGGGAATGAGCAGTTCTTC
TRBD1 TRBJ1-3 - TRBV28 CASSTRQGFGGNTIYF TGTGCCAGCAGTACCCGACAGGGGTTCGGTGGAAACACCATATATTTT
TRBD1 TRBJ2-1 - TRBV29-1 CSVDRVGNEQFF TGCAGCGTGGACAGGGTTGGAAATGAGCAGTTCTTC
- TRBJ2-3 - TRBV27 CASSLGETDTQYF TGTGCCAGCAGTTTAGGGGAGACGGATACGCAGTATTTT
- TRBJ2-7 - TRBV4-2 CASSQRTSYEQYF TGTGCCAGCAGCCAACGAACTAGCTACGAGCAGTACTTC
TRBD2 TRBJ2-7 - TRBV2 CASREVSGARYEQYF TGTGCCAGCAGGGAAGTGAGCGGGGCGAGGTACGAGCAGTACTTC
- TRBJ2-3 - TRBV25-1 CASSVLDTQYF TGTGCCAGCAGTGTCTTAGATACGCAGTATTTT
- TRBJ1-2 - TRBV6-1 CASRGDLSYGYTF TGTGCCAGCAGGGGGGACTTGTCGTACGGCTACACCTTC
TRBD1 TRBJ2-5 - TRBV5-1 CASSLAFGTGQETQYF TGCGCCAGCAGCTTGGCTTTTGGGACAGGGCAAGAGACCCAGTACTTC
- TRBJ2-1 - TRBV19 CASSIQAIRGYEQFF TGTGCCAGTAGTATCCAAGCCATCCGAGGCTATGAGCAGTTCTTC
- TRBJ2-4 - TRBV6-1 CASSEALSGPRGNIQYF TGTGCCAGCAGTGAAGCTCTGTCCGGACCCCGGGGGAACATTCAGTACTTC
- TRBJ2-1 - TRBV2 CASREISGGDNEQFF TGTGCCAGCAGAGAGATTAGCGGAGGAGACAATGAGCAGTTCTTC
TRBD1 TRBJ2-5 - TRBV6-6 CASKMTGVETQYF TGTGCCAGCAAAATGACAGGGGTCGAGACCCAGTACTTC
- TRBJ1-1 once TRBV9 CASSPYITEAFF TGTGCCAGCAGCCCTTATATCACTGAAGCTTTCTTT
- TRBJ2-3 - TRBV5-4 CASSSPGADTQYF TGTGCCAGCAGCAGCCCAGGGGCAGATACGCAGTATTTT
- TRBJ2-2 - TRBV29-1 CSVGPIDSVPGELFF TGCAGCGTTGGCCCAATTGACTCGGTCCCCGGGGAGCTGTTTTTT
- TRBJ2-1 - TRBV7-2 CASSWGLLAHTHNEQFF TGTGCCAGCAGCTGGGGACTGTTGGCGCACACCCACAATGAGCAGTTCTTC
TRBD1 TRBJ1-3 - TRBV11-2 CASSYLRGKPSGNTIYF TGTGCCAGCAGCTACCTCAGGGGGAAACCCTCTGGAAACACCATATATTTT
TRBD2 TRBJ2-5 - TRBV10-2 CASSGAGEGTQYF TGCGCCAGCAGCGGAGCGGGAGAGGGGACCCAGTACTTC
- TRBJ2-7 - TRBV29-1 CSVEYPDSYEQYF TGCAGCGTTGAATATCCAGACTCCTACGAGCAGTACTTC
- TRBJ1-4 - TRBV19 CATGQAEKLFF TGTGCCACAGGACAAGCTGAAAAACTGTTTTTT
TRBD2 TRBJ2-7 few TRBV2 CASSAFGLAGRSYEQYF TGTGCCAGCAGCGCCTTTGGACTAGCGGGCCGCTCCTACGAGCAGTACTTC
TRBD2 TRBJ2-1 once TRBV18 CASSPQIAGGPGDEQFF TGTGCCAGCTCACCTCAGATAGCGGGAGGGCCCGGGGATGAGCAGTTCTTC
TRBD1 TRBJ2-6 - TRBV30 CAWSTGQRSGANVLTF TGTGCCTGGAGTACGGGACAGCGCTCTGGGGCCAACGTCCTGACTTTC
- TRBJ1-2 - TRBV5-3 CARSFRGRDYTF TGTGCCAGAAGCTTTCGGGGTCGAGACTACACCTTC
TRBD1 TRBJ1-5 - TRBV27 CASRMDYRGDYGPQHF TGTGCCAGCCGGATGGATTACAGGGGGGATTATGGGCCCCAGCATTTT
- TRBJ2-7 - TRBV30 CAWSVPLADEQYF TGTGCCTGGAGTGTACCGCTAGCAGACGAGCAGTACTTC
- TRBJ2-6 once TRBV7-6 CASSLRFSGANVLTF TGTGCCAGCAGCTTACGGTTTTCTGGGGCCAACGTCCTGACTTTC
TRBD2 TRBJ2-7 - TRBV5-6 CASRGEGLAGEQYF TGTGCCAGCAGGGGCGAGGGACTAGCGGGAGAGCAGTACTTC
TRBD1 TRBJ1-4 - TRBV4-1 CASSQGDRVVEKLFF TGCGCCAGCAGCCAGGGGGACAGGGTTGTTGAAAAACTGTTTTTT
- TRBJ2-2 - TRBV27 CASRSRGELFF TGTGCCAGCAGATCCAGAGGGGAGCTGTTTTTT